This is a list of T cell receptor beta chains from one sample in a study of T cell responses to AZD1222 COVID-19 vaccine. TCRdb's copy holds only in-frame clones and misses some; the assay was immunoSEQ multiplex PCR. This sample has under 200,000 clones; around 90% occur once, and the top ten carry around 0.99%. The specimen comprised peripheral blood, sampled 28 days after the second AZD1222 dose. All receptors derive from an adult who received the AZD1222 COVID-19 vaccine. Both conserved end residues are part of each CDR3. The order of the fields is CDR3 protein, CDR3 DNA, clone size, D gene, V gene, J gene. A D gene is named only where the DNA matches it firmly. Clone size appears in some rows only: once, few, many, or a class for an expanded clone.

CSVEKNEKLFF	TGCAGCGTTGAGAAGAATGAAAAACTGTTTTTT	NA	NA	TRBV29-1	TRBJ1-4
CASSLGQGRTGANVLTF	TGTGCCAGCAGCCTCGGACAGGGCAGAACTGGGGCCAACGTCCTGACTTTC	NA	TRBD1	TRBV7-6	TRBJ2-6
CASSSLDRANQPQHF	TGTGCCAGTAGTTCCCTAGACAGGGCTAATCAGCCCCAGCATTTT	few	TRBD1	TRBV19	TRBJ1-5
CASSEAFSGGSNIQYF	TGTGCCAGCAGTGAAGCCTTCAGTGGGGGGTCTAACATTCAGTACTTC	NA	NA	TRBV6-1	TRBJ2-4
CASSLGQGLVYGYTF	TGCGCCAGCAGCTTGGGGCAGGGTCTCGTCTATGGCTACACCTTC	few	NA	TRBV5-1	TRBJ1-2
CASGGGALTDTQYF	TGTGCCAGCGGGGGTGGGGCCCTCACAGATACGCAGTATTTT	once	NA	TRBV6-5	TRBJ2-3
CASSRTEYEQYF	TGTGCCAGCAGCCGGACGGAATACGAGCAGTACTTC	NA	NA	TRBV5-6	TRBJ2-7
CASSLTSGNTIYF	TGTGCCAGCAGCTTAACTTCTGGAAACACCATATATTTT	NA	NA	TRBV7-9	TRBJ1-3
CASSPNPGLTYNSPLHF	TGCGCCAGCAGCCCGAATCCGGGTCTGACCTATAATTCACCCCTCCACTTT	once	NA	TRBV5-1	TRBJ1-6
CASSHGGKALIYGYTF	TGTGCCAGCAGCCATGGCGGGAAGGCGTTAATCTATGGCTACACCTTC	NA	NA	TRBV3-1/TRBV3-2	TRBJ1-2
CASSLTGGKLDEQFF	TGTGCCAGCAGCTTGACAGGGGGCAAGTTGGATGAGCAGTTCTTC	NA	TRBD1	TRBV7-2	TRBJ2-1
CASSVGNPYSNQPQHF	TGTGCCAGCAGCGTCGGAAATCCTTATAGCAATCAGCCCCAGCATTTT	NA	NA	TRBV7-8	TRBJ1-5
CASSLGGTETNEQYF	TGTGCCAGCAGCTTAGGGGGGACCGAAACCAACGAGCAGTACTTC	NA	NA	TRBV7-7	TRBJ2-7
CASSQEVGDGYTF	TGTGCCAGCAGCCAAGAGGTAGGGGATGGCTACACCTTC	few	NA	TRBV4-2	TRBJ1-2
CASSSSRGGNQPQHF	TGTGCCAGCAGCTCGTCCCGGGGTGGCAATCAGCCCCAGCATTTT	once	NA	TRBV7-2	TRBJ1-5
CAWSQGLSYEQYF	TGTGCCTGGAGTCAGGGTCTCTCCTACGAGCAGTACTTC	NA	NA	TRBV30	TRBJ2-7
CASSVSGRTTGEDGELFF	TGTGCCAGCAGCGTATCAGGCCGGACGACAGGGGAGGACGGGGAGCTGTTTTTT	NA	TRBD1	TRBV9	TRBJ2-2
CASSRQGKETEAFF	TGTGCCAGCAGCCGACAGGGAAAGGAGACTGAAGCTTTCTTT	NA	TRBD1	TRBV6-5	TRBJ1-1
CASSFRGESNQPQHF	TGTGCCAGCAGTTTCCGAGGCGAGAGCAATCAGCCCCAGCATTTT	once	NA	TRBV6-5	TRBJ1-5
CASRATGGGGYTF	TGTGCCAGTAGGGCTACAGGGGGCGGTGGCTACACCTTC	NA	TRBD1	TRBV19	TRBJ1-2
CASSTSHGAVSSYNEQFF	TGTGCCAGCAGCACATCCCACGGGGCGGTCAGCTCCTACAATGAGCAGTTCTTC	NA	NA	TRBV7-6	TRBJ2-1
CASSVGDSMNTEAFF	TGTGCCAGCAGCGTGGGGGACAGCATGAACACTGAAGCTTTCTTT	few	TRBD1	TRBV9	TRBJ1-1
CASSIDHSQGLTQYF	TGTGCCAGTAGTATAGACCATTCCCAAGGTCTTACGCAGTATTTT	NA	NA	TRBV19	TRBJ2-3
CASRTGTVAYEQYF	TGTGCCAGCAGGACGGGGACAGTCGCCTACGAGCAGTACTTC	NA	TRBD1	TRBV2	TRBJ2-7
CSAGPGPMNTEAFF	TGCAGCGCAGGGCCGGGACCCATGAACACTGAAGCTTTCTTT	few	NA	TRBV29-1	TRBJ1-1
CAIRGGPEKLFF	TGTGCGATCAGGGGGGGGCCTGAAAAACTGTTTTTT	NA	TRBD1	TRBV5-8	TRBJ1-4
CASSDSDFNGGYTF	TGTGCCAGCAGTGATTCGGATTTTAACGGGGGCTACACCTTC	NA	NA	TRBV2	TRBJ1-2
CATSPHRETSGNTIYF	TGTGCCACCAGCCCCCACAGGGAGACCTCTGGAAACACCATATATTTT	NA	NA	TRBV15	TRBJ1-3
CASSLEGQGDEQYF	TGTGCCAGCAGCTTAGAGGGACAGGGAGACGAGCAGTACTTC	NA	TRBD1	TRBV7-9	TRBJ2-7
CASSPEPQGPQHF	TGTGCCAGCAGCCCCGAACCCCAGGGTCCCCAGCATTTT	NA	NA	TRBV3-1/TRBV3-2	TRBJ1-5
CASSFALNYGYTF	TGTGCCAGCAGCTTCGCCCTTAACTATGGCTACACCTTC	NA	NA	TRBV7-8	TRBJ1-2
CASSPAGLVTYEQYF	TGCGCCAGCAGCCCGGCGGGACTAGTAACCTACGAGCAGTACTTC	NA	TRBD2	TRBV5-1	TRBJ2-7
CAIRASESSYNEQFF	TGTGCCATCCGTGCATCGGAGAGCTCCTACAATGAGCAGTTCTTC	NA	NA	TRBV2	TRBJ2-1
CASSPWTSLETQYF	TGTGCCAGCAGCCCTTGGACCTCCCTTGAGACCCAGTACTTC	once	NA	TRBV7-9	TRBJ2-5
CASSPQGGTQYF	TGTGCCAGCAGCCCTCAGGGGGGGACGCAGTATTTT	NA	NA	TRBV12-3/TRBV12-4	TRBJ2-3
CATHLVSGANVLTF	TGTGCCACCCATCTGGTGAGCGGGGCCAACGTCCTGACTTTC	NA	NA	TRBV24-1	TRBJ2-6